Sequencing of this TCR beta chain was carried out in a study of cytomegalovirus exposure and HLA in healthy donors. This CDR3 has 15 amino acids. Germline CDR1 reads SGHDT; CDR2 reads YYEEEE. J was trimmed by 2 bases and V by 2 bases; bases with no gene match: 4. Note on this clone: Its target is not known.

Study-wide results and limits: Rare sequences made up most TCRs, while some public TCRs were found in many donors. Later analysis reportedly placed an Asian-associated ancestry cluster below the approximately 700-donor mean in N-insertions.

With 60 Vbeta and 13 Jbeta primers, the PCR was carried out. The assay was immunoSEQ multiplex PCR, and TCRdb's table has in-frame clones only and misses some. The sample consists of fewer than 85,000 clones, about three quarters of them appearing once. Healthy individuals who donated bone marrow served as the donors. This clonotype was sampled from a woman aged 40 to 55 in good health and CMV-seropositive. The V call is TRBV5-6, the J call TRBJ2-1; 7 nucleotides align to TRBD1. The sample was PBMCs. The CDR3 DNA reads TGTGCCAGCAGCTTCGACAGGGTCCCCTACAATGAGCAGTTCTTC. The encoded protein is CASSFDRVPYNEQFF.